Listed here is a single T cell receptor beta chain. Antigen unknown. These data originate in a study of vaccination effects on CD4 cells after COVID-19. The study's findings and limits: Marked contraction was observed in infection-induced and vaccine-induced clones late after vaccination.

The assay was immunoSEQ multiplex PCR, and TCRdb's table has in-frame clones only and misses some. Counted here are roughly 17,000 clones, around 70% occurring once; the ten biggest clones make up approximately 17%. Germline V gives CDR1 LNHDA, CDR2 SQIVND (reference sequence). CDR3 length: 16 amino acids. V shed 6 bases and J shed 4 bases, with 19 bases lying between them. Antigen-specific CD4+ T cells were first expanded with viral peptide pools by the ViraFEST assay and only then sequenced. Following a roughly 9-day culture, CD4+ T cells were purified. PCR showed that the person got SARS-CoV-2 infection at some point between March and December 2020. Culturing of around 1.9 million PBMC per well took place with approximately 10 IU/ml IL-2 and 9.5 to 10 ug/ml peptides.

V usage is TRBV19 and J usage is TRBJ1-5, with a possible D match to TRBD1 (6 bases). The sequencing here drew on CD4+ T cells from PBMCs cultured with SARS-CoV-2 spike peptides, taken before COVID-19 vaccination. The TCR originated in a human donor who had a prior SARS-CoV-2 infection. CDR3 amino acids: CASRRSAGASNQPQHF. The DNA for the CDR3 is TGTGCCAGTAGGAGAAGCGCGGGGGCATCAAATCAGCCCCAGCATTTT.